This T cell receptor (beta chain) derives from a study of identical twins. Whole-study findings and limits: Models, which agreed with sharing between unrelated individuals, nonetheless underestimated the out-of-frame TCR alpha sharing seen in monozygotic twins.

CDR3 size: 18 residues. The V end was cut by 2 bases, the J end by 0 bases, with 20 bases between. In germline, CDR1 is SGHAT, CDR2 FQDESV (reference sequence). Via MiXCR, TCRdb re-called the 5' RACE reads, giving one row per CDR3 protein. The sample contains a few hundred thousand distinct CDR3 sequences, approximately 7.1% of which appear only once. This clonotype showed up just a few times. Its specificity is unknown. These data were also filed under a second study, of T cells expressing NK-cell markers.

The sequencing sample was made of CD8+ T cells sorted from blood. The clonotype was recovered from a woman between 18 and 29 years old in good health. V gene TRBV11-1 combines with J gene TRBJ2-7, with D possibly called TRBD1 or TRBD2 (5 bases each). The DNA of the CDR3 is TGTGCCAGCAGCTTACTCGGGACGGGTGATTTTAGCTCCTACGAGCAGTACTTC. Translation: CASSLLGTGDFSSYEQYF.